The 2 T cell receptor beta chains given below trace back to one sample, sequenced in a study of T cell changes during pregnancy in multiple sclerosis. This table comes from immunoSEQ multiplex PCR, and its TCRdb copy is limited to in-frame clones, with some not included. The sample includes roughly 42,000 clones, around 89% of them seen just once. The sample was CD4+ T cells from peripheral blood mononuclear cells, taken in the second trimester of pregnancy. The receptors shown here come from a female donor with multiple sclerosis, enrolled in a pregnancy study.

The gene calls are TRBV28 and TRBJ2-7; 8 positions match TRBD2. Losses at the gene ends were 7 bases for V and 5 bases for J; bases not matched to a gene: 10. Germline CDR1 MDHEN, CDR2 SYDVKM. This CDR3 is built from 14 residues. This CDR3 is CASNVAGGRDEQYF. In nucleotides, the CDR3 is TGTGCCAGCAACGTGGCGGGAGGACGCGACGAGCAGTACTTC.

The gene calls are TRBV28 and TRBJ2-7; 13 nucleotides agree with TRBD2. This CDR3 region has 17 residues. CDR1 is MDHEN, CDR2 SYDVKM, per germline. V lost 5 bases to trimming and J lost 4 bases; unmatched junction nucleotides: 11. The CDR3 sequence: CASSRPTSGRRGYEQYF. The DNA of the CDR3 is TGTGCCAGCAGTCGACCGACTAGCGGGAGGAGAGGATACGAGCAGTACTTC.